This TCR beta chain appears in the sequencing data of a study of blood T cell repertoires in COVID-19. Sequencing used immunoSEQ multiplex PCR; TCRdb keeps in-frame clones, though not all of them. The data contain 300,000 to 400,000 clones, approximately 88% of them singletons. Germline lookup yields CDR1 LGHNT and CDR2 FRNRAP. Trimming left V 2 bases short and J 3 bases short, with 8 bases between. The CDR3 is 13 amino acids. Sequences were obtained from PBMCs or T cells enriched from blood (not recorded which). This receptor was obtained from a woman aged 25 to 39 with acute COVID-19. This chain connects TRBV12-5 to TRBJ2-7, with D tentatively TRBD2 (6 bases). The CDR3 sequence is CASGLFGGYEQYF. In DNA form, the CDR3 reads TGTGCTAGTGGTTTGTTCGGGGGCTACGAGCAGTACTTC.